This T cell receptor beta chain was obtained from a study of early T cells in non-severe SARS-CoV-2 infection. The wider study: From unsorted whole blood, bulk RNA was sequenced, and the chains remained unpaired. General study findings and limits: VDJdb matching favored anti-spike CD8 responses, missing private and CD4 specificities.

Individual cDNA molecules each received unique molecular identifiers attached to them. TCRdb re-called the 5' RACE reads with MiXCR, one entry per CDR3 protein. This table has 45,000 to 55,000 distinct CDR3 sequences, 13% appearing once. Germline V gene data show CDR1 as MDHEN and CDR2 as SYDVKM. This CDR3 has 13 amino acids. V gave up 3 bases and J gave up 3 bases, with 6 bases separating them. Turning to this clonotype: Its cognate antigen is unknown.

The material sequenced was whole blood. This TCR came from an adult who was a healthcare worker with PCR-confirmed SARS-CoV-2 infection or an uninfected control (not recorded which). The V gene is TRBV28, the J gene TRBJ1-5; no reliable D call. The CDR3 spells CASSLLPNQPQHF. The DNA of the CDR3 is TGTGCCAGCAGTTTGCTACCCAATCAGCCCCAGCATTTT. Supplemented by reference TRBV28 and TRBJ1-5, the full variable domain reads DVKVTQSSRYLVKRTGEKVFLECVQDMDHENMFWYRQDPGLGLRLIYFSYDVKMKEKGDIPEGYSVSREKKERFSLILESASTNQTSMYLCASSLLPNQPQHFGDGTRLSIL.